This T cell receptor (beta chain) was obtained from a study of patients and donors after allogeneic stem cell transplantation. TCRdb re-called the RT-PCR reads with MiXCR, one entry per CDR3 protein. The top ten clones hold around 3.2% of a sample with about 160,000 distinct CDR3 sequences, approximately 28% of them seen once. CDR3 length: 13 residues. Trimming removed 1 base from V and 2 bases from J, with 6 bases in between. The sequenced sample was blood, either unsorted or a sorted T cell fraction (not recorded which). The clonotype comes from a human donor who was either an allogeneic HSCT recipient or a stem cell or donor lymphocyte infusion donor (not recorded which). It is not recorded whose cells these are; they may come from a transplant donor. V usage is TRBV12-3 or TRBV12-4 and J usage is TRBJ2-7; no firm D call. CDR3 loop: CASSLVGTYEQYF. For the CDR3, the DNA is TGTGCCAGCAGTTTAGTCGGCACCTACGAGCAGTACTTC.